These T cell receptor beta chains were read from a single sample in a study of cytomegalovirus exposure and HLA in healthy donors. The table came from immunoSEQ multiplex PCR; TCRdb's copy has only in-frame clones and leaves some out. The sample holds roughly 150,000 clones, about three quarters seen once. Sequencing was carried out using PBMCs. Source of these receptors: a male donor in good health and CMV-seronegative. CDR3s include the opening cysteine and the closing phenylalanine or tryptophan. The D gene is left open where the match is weak. The size entry is marked missing in some rows and otherwise reads once, few, many or a size class.

abundance | d_gene | j_gene | len | v_gene | CDR3aa | CDR3nt
. | . | TRBJ1-5 | 16 | TRBV6-1 | CASSERRQGSNQPQHF | TGTGCCAGCAGTGAACGACGGCAGGGGAGCAATCAGCCCCAGCATTTT
. | TRBD1 | TRBJ1-1 | 15 | TRBV7-2 | CASSSSRTGGSEAFF | TGTGCCAGCAGCTCCTCACGAACAGGGGGCAGTGAAGCTTTCTTT
. | . | TRBJ2-1 | 13 | TRBV7-3 | CASSLNSHNEQFF | TGTGCCAGCAGCTTAAACTCCCACAATGAGCAGTTCTTC
. | . | TRBJ1-2 | 13 | TRBV10-3 | CAIDEGTNYGYTF | TGTGCCATCGACGAGGGTACTAACTATGGCTACACCTTC
. | . | TRBJ2-7 | 14 | TRBV30 | CAWSVVGQDYEQYF | TGTGCCTGGAGTGTAGTGGGGCAGGACTACGAGCAGTACTTC
. | . | TRBJ1-4 | 14 | TRBV2 | CASRGDAGGGKLFF | TGTGCCAGCAGGGGGGACGCCGGGGGAGGAAAACTGTTTTTT
. | TRBD1 | TRBJ2-7 | 15 | TRBV30 | CAWNKKGQGVGEQYF | TGTGCCTGGAACAAGAAGGGACAGGGGGTAGGCGAGCAGTACTTC
. | . | TRBJ1-5 | 16 | TRBV5-1 | CASSHGVLGSNQPQHF | TGCGCCAGCAGCCACGGGGTCCTGGGGAGCAATCAGCCCCAGCATTTT
. | . | TRBJ2-3 | 15 | TRBV4-3 | CASSQDSVYTDTQYF | TGCGCCAGCAGCCAAGACTCGGTGTACACAGATACGCAGTATTTT
. | TRBD2 | TRBJ2-5 | 16 | TRBV6-6 | CASSHRTSGSSETQYF | TGTGCCAGCAGTCACAGGACTAGCGGGAGTTCAGAGACCCAGTACTTC
. | TRBD2 | TRBJ2-2 | 16 | TRBV7-2 | CASSLSTSGSAGELFF | TGTGCCAGCAGCTTATCAACTAGCGGGAGTGCCGGGGAGCTGTTTTTT
. | . | TRBJ1-5 | 19 | TRBV21-1 | CASIPWPEDLLEISRPQHF | TGTGCCAGCATCCCCTGGCCAGAGGACTTACTAGAGATCAGCCGGCCCCAGCATTTT
. | . | TRBJ1-6 | 14 | TRBV30 | CAWRQAGIDSPLHF | TGTGCCTGGCGGCAGGCAGGGATTGATTCACCCCTCCACTTT
. | TRBD2 | TRBJ2-7 | 14 | TRBV7-9 | CASGGSGNSYEQYF | TGTGCCAGCGGGGGTAGCGGGAATAGCTACGAGCAGTACTTC
. | . | TRBJ2-6 | 19 | TRBV6-4 | CASSDSPVRGSSGANVLTF | TGTGCCAGCAGTGACTCCCCGGTCAGGGGCTCCTCTGGGGCCAACGTCCTGACTTTC
. | TRBD1 | TRBJ1-4 | 13 | TRBV29-1 | CSVDQGAGEKLFF | TGCAGCGTTGATCAGGGGGCGGGTGAAAAACTGTTTTTT
. | . | TRBJ2-1 | 15 | TRBV7-9 | CASSLERQVHNEQFF | TGTGCCAGCAGCTTAGAAAGGCAGGTCCACAATGAGCAGTTCTTC
. | TRBD1 | TRBJ1-3 | 18 | TRBV14 | CASSQARTGYLSGNTIYF | TGTGCCAGCAGCCAAGCTAGGACAGGGTACCTCTCTGGAAACACCATATATTTT
. | TRBD1 | TRBJ1-2 | 15 | TRBV6-6 | CASSVDREVNYGYTF | TGTGCCAGCAGTGTAGACAGGGAGGTCAACTATGGCTACACCTTC
. | TRBD1 | TRBJ2-7 | 16 | TRBV9 | CASSVGWDRSMYEQYF | TGTGCCAGCAGCGTAGGGTGGGACAGATCAATGTACGAGCAGTACTTC
. | TRBD1 | TRBJ1-6 | 13 | TRBV30 | CAWVLGQGSPLHF | TGTGCCTGGGTCCTGGGACAGGGTTCACCCCTCCACTTT
. | TRBD1 | TRBJ1-5 | 13 | TRBV7-2 | CASSLDRDQPQHF | TGTGCCAGCAGCTTGGACAGGGATCAGCCCCAGCATTTT
. | . | TRBJ1-2 | 15 | TRBV7-9 | CASSSQQGVVYGYTF | TGTGCCAGCAGCTCCCAACAGGGAGTTGTCTATGGCTACACCTTC
. | . | TRBJ1-6 | 14 | TRBV7-9 | CASSLEGQNSPLHF | TGTGCCAGCAGCTTAGAGGGGCAGAATTCACCCCTCCACTTT
. | . | TRBJ2-7 | 14 | TRBV18 | CASSPSGGQDEQYF | TGTGCCAGCTCACCGTCGGGGGGCCAGGACGAGCAGTACTTC
. | . | TRBJ1-3 | 14 | TRBV11-2 | CASSSSKTGNTIYF | TGTGCCAGCAGCTCCTCTAAGACTGGAAACACCATATATTTT
. | TRBD1 | TRBJ1-5 | 15 | TRBV19 | CASSTGTGVNQPQHF | TGTGCCAGTAGTACCGGGACAGGGGTCAATCAGCCCCAGCATTTT
. | TRBD1 | TRBJ1-5 | 15 | TRBV19 | CASRDRGFGGQPQHF | TGTGCCAGTAGGGACAGGGGTTTCGGAGGTCAGCCCCAGCATTTT
. | . | TRBJ2-1 | 15 | TRBV7-2 | CASSFGVYVDNEQFF | TGTGCCAGCAGCTTCGGGGTTTACGTTGACAATGAGCAGTTCTTC
. | . | TRBJ1-1 | 16 | TRBV14 | CASSQGGPGRTERAFF | TGTGCCAGCAGCCAAGGAGGGCCCGGGCGGACTGAACGAGCTTTCTTT
. | TRBD1 | TRBJ1-4 | 15 | TRBV6-5 | CASRDRGVTNEKLFF | TGTGCCAGCAGGGACAGGGGTGTTACTAATGAAAAACTGTTTTTT
. | TRBD1 | TRBJ2-7 | 14 | TRBV13 | CASRGQGEAYEQYF | TGTGCCAGCAGGGGACAGGGGGAGGCCTACGAGCAGTACTTC
. | . | TRBJ2-5 | 14 | TRBV4-3 | CASSPRQDGGTQYF | TGCGCCAGCAGCCCTAGACAGGATGGGGGGACCCAGTACTTC
. | . | TRBJ2-1 | 13 | TRBV5-1 | CASSLLSSNEQFF | TGCGCCAGCAGCTTGCTTTCTTCGAATGAGCAGTTCTTC
. | TRBD2 | TRBJ2-1 | 18 | TRBV5-6 | CASSEGLAGGLSYNEQFF | TGTGCCAGCAGCGAGGGACTAGCGGGAGGCCTGTCCTACAATGAGCAGTTCTTC
once | . | TRBJ2-2 | 15 | TRBV30 | CAWSVGGRDTGELFF | TGTGCCTGGAGTGTAGGAGGGCGGGACACCGGGGAGCTGTTTTTT
. | . | TRBJ1-1 | 13 | TRBV7-9 | CASNIRGGTEAFF | TGTGCCAGTAACATCCGGGGGGGAACTGAAGCTTTCTTT
. | . | TRBJ2-4 | 16 | TRBV27 | CASRKFLTASATIQYF | TGTGCCAGCAGAAAGTTTCTGACTGCATCCGCCACCATTCAGTACTTC
. | . | TRBJ2-3 | 15 | TRBV9 | CASSRYPGDTDTQYF | TGTGCCAGCAGCAGGTACCCGGGGGACACAGATACGCAGTATTTT
. | TRBD1 | TRBJ2-7 | 14 | TRBV5-1 | CASSLSTGLREQYF | TGCGCCAGCAGCTTGTCGACAGGGTTACGGGAGCAGTACTTC
. | . | TRBJ1-2 | 11 | TRBV2 | CASNRELGYTF | TGTGCCAGCAATAGGGAGTTGGGCTACACCTTC
. | . | TRBJ2-7 | 13 | TRBV19 | CASSPEARTEQYF | TGTGCCAGTAGTCCAGAGGCCAGAACCGAGCAGTACTTC
few | . | TRBJ1-1 | 13 | TRBV29-1 | CSVEGAGITEAFF | TGCAGCGTTGAGGGGGCAGGGATCACTGAAGCTTTCTTT
. | . | TRBJ1-1 | 14 | TRBV6-6 | CASSGTGLNTEAFF | TGTGCCAGCAGTGGCACAGGGTTGAACACTGAAGCTTTCTTT
. | TRBD1 | TRBJ1-6 | 14 | TRBV10-3 | CAISPGQGNSPLHF | TGTGCCATCAGTCCAGGACAGGGGAATTCACCCCTCCACTTT
. | . | TRBJ1-1 | 13 | TRBV19 | CASSTQANTEAFF | TGTGCCAGTAGTACCCAGGCGAACACTGAAGCTTTCTTT
. | TRBD2 | TRBJ2-7 | 14 | TRBV6-6 | CASSSSGSSYEQYF | TGTGCCAGCAGTTCCAGCGGGAGCTCCTACGAGCAGTACTTC
. | . | TRBJ1-2 | 15 | TRBV5-4 | CASSWDTGRAGGYTF | TGTGCCAGCAGCTGGGACACCGGTCGTGCAGGTGGCTACACCTTC